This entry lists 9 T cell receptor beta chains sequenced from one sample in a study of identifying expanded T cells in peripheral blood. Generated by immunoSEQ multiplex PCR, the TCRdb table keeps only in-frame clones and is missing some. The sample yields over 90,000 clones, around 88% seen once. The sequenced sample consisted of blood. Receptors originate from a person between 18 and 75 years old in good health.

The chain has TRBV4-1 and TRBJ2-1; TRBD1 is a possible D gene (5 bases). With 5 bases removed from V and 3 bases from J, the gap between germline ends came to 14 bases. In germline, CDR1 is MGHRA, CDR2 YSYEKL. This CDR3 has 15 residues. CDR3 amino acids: CASSSQVQGYNEQFF. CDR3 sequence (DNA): TGCGCCAGCAGCTCCCAAGTTCAGGGCTACAATGAGCAGTTCTTC.

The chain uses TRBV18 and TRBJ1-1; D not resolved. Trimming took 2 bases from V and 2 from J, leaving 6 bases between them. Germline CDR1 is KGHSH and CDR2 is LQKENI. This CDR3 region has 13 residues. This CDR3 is CASSPGVNTEAFF. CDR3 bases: TGTGCCAGCTCACCAGGAGTAAACACTGAAGCTTTCTTT.

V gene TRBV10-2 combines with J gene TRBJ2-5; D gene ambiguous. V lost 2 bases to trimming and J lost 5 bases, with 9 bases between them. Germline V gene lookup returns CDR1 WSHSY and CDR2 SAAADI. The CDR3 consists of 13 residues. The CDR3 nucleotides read TGCGCCAGCAGTGAGAATAGTTGGGAGACCCAGTACTTC. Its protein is CASSENSWETQYF.

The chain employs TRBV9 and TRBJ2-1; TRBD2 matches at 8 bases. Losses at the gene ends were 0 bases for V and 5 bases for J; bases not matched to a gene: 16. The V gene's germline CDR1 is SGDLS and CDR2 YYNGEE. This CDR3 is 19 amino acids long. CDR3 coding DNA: TGTGCCAGCAGCGTAGTGGTTGGGCACAGCGGGGGAAGAAACAATGAGCAGTTCTTC. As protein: CASSVVVGHSGGRNNEQFF.

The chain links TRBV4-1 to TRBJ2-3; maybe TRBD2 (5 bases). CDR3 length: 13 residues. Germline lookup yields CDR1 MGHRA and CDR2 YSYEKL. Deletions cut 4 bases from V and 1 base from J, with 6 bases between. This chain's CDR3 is CASSPRGTDTQYF. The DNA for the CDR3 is TGCGCCAGCAGCCCGAGGGGCACAGATACGCAGTATTTT.

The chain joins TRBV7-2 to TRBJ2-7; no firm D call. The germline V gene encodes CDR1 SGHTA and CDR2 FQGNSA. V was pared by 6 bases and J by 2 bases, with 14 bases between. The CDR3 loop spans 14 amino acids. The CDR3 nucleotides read TGTGCCAGCAGTCCTGGTCGGCCCCCCTACGAGCAGTACTTC. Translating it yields CASSPGRPPYEQYF.

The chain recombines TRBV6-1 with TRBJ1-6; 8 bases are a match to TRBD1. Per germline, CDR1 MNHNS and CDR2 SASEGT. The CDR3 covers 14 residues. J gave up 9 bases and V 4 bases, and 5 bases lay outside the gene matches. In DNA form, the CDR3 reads TGTGCCAGCAGTGCCGGGACAGGAGTTTCACCCCTCCACTTT. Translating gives CASSAGTGVSPLHF.

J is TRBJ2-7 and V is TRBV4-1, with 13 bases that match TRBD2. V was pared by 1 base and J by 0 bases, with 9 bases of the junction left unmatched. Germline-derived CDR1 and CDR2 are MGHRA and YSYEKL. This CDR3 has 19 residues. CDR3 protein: CASSQAPGTSGASSYEQYF. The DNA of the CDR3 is TGCGCCAGCAGCCAAGCCCCTGGGACTAGCGGGGCAAGCTCCTACGAGCAGTACTTC.

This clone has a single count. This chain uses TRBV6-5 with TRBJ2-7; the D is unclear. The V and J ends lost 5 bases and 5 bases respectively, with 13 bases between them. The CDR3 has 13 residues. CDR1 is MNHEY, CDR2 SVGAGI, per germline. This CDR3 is CASSLRKGDEQYF. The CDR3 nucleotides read TGTGCCAGCAGTCTCCGGAAAGGAGACGAGCAGTACTTC.